This T cell receptor (beta chain) was found in a study of T-cell memory formation after mild COVID-19. Study in general: TCR clusters were largely donor specific.

With regard to this clonotype: What it binds is unknown.

CDR3 length: 16 amino acids. Trimming removed 0 bases at V and 4 bases at J, with 11 bases between. The V gene's germline CDR1 is KGHDR and CDR2 SFDVKD. Study-level points and caveats: Largely, contracting CD4+ clones fell within CM and EM, and contracting CD8+ clones within EMRA. Cross-reactive memory appears to have joined, as suggested by some responding clones showing up in pre-infection memory.

5'RACE primed from the constant segment yielded TCR alpha and TCR beta cDNA libraries bearing sample barcodes and UMIs. Using its own MiXCR run on the 5' RACE reads, TCRdb lists one record per CDR3 protein. There are a few hundred thousand distinct CDR3 sequences in the sample; over 20% occur only once, and about an eighth lies in the top ten. Sequenced material: PBMCs or a T cell subset sorted from them (not recorded which). V usage is TRBV24-1 and J usage is TRBJ2-2; D is perhaps TRBD1 (6 bases). This sequence was found in an adult woman who had mild COVID-19 (a few samples of this study predate the infection). Cell type and time point are not known. CDR3 bases: TGTGCCACCAGTGATTTGTTCACAGGGCTCACCGGGGAGCTGTTTTTT. The encoded protein is CATSDLFTGLTGELFF.